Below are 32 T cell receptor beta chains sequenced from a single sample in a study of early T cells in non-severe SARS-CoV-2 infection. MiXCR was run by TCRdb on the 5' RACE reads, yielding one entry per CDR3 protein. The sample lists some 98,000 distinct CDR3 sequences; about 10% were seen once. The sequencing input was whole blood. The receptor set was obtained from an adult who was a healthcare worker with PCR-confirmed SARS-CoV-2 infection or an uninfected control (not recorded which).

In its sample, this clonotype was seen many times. In DNA form, the CDR3 reads TGTGCCAGCAGCTCCCGCGATACGCAGTATTTT. Its translation: CASSSRDTQYF. This chain links TRBV7-3 with TRBJ2-3; D remains ambiguous. CDR1 and CDR2 (germline): SGHTA, FQGTGA. V lost 4 bases, J lost 6 bases, and 5 bases lay in between. The CDR3 has 11 amino acids.

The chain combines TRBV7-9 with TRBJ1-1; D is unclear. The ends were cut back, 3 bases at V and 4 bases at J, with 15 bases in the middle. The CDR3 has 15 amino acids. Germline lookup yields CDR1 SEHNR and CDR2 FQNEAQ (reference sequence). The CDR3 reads CASSLDPGGSTEAFF. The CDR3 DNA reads TGTGCCAGCAGCTTGGATCCTGGAGGGTCCACTGAAGCTTTCTTT.

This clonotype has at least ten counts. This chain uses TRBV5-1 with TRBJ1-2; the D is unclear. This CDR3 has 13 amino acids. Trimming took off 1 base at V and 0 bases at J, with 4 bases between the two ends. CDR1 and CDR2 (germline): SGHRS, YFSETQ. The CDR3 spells CASSLTANYGYTF. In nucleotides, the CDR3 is TGCGCCAGCAGCTTGACAGCTAACTATGGCTACACCTTC.

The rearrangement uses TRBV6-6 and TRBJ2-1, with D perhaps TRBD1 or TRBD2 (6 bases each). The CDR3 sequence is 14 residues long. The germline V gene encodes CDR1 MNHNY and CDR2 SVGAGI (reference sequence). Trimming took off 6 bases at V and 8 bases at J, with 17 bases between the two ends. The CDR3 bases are TGTGCCAGCAGGCACAACCGAAGGGGGGATGAGCAGTTCTTC. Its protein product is CASRHNRRGDEQFF.

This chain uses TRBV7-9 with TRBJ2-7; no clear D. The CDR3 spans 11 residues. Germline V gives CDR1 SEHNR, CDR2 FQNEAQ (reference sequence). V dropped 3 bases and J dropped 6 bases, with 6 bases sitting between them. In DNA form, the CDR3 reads TGTGCCAGCAGCTTTAACGGCGAGCAGTACTTC. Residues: CASSFNGEQYF.

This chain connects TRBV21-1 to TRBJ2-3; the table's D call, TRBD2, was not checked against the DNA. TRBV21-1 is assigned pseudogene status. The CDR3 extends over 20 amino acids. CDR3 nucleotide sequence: TGTGCCAGCAGCAAAGTTTGGAGCGGGACGAACCTTAGACGCACAGATACGCAGTATTTT. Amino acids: CASSKVWSGTNLRRTDTQYF.

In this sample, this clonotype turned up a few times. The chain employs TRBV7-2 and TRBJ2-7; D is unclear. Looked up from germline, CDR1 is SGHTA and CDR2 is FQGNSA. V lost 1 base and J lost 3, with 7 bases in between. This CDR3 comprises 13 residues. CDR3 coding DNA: TGTGCCAGCAGCTTAGAACGTAGCTACGAGCAGTACTTC. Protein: CASSLERSYEQYF.

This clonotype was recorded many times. The CDR3 coding sequence is TGTGCCAGCAGTCCGGGACTCTCCGAGCAGTACTTC. The encoded protein is CASSPGLSEQYF. This chain connects TRBV12-3 or TRBV12-4 to TRBJ2-7; a weak D match, TRBD2 (6 bases). The CDR3 has 12 amino acids. Trimming removed 5 bases from V and 6 bases from J, with 11 bases in between.

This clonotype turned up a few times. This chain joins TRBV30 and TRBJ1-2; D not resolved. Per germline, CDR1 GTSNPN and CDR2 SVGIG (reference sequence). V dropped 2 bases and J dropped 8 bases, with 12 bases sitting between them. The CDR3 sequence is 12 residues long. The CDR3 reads CAWSPVGPGYTF. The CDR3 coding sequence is TGTGCCTGGAGTCCCGTCGGGCCCGGCTACACCTTC.

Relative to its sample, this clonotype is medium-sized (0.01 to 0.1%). CDR3 sequence: CASSQKKDTGPQINTGELFF. CDR3 DNA sequence: TGTGCCAGCAGCCAAAAAAAAGACACAGGGCCGCAAATTAACACCGGGGAGCTGTTTTTT. This chain links TRBV27 with TRBJ2-2, with D perhaps TRBD1 (6 bases). The germline CDR1 and CDR2 sequences are MNHEY and SMNVEV (reference sequence). CDR3 length: 20 residues. The V and J ends lost 6 bases and 2 bases respectively, with 28 bases between them.

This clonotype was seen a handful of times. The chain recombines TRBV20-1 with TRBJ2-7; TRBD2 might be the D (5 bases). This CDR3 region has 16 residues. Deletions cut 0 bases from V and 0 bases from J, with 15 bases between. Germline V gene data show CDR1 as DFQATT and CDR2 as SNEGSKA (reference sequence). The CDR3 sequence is CSARESRTGDSYEQYF. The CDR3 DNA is TGCAGTGCTAGAGAGTCCCGGACTGGGGACTCCTACGAGCAGTACTTC.

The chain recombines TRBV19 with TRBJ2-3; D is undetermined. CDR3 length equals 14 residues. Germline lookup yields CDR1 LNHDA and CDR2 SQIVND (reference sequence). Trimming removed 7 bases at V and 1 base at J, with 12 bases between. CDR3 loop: CASTPDSRTDTQYF. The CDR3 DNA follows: TGTGCCAGTACCCCCGACTCACGCACAGATACGCAGTATTTT. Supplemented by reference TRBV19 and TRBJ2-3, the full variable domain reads DGGITQSPKYLFRKEGQNVTLSCEQNLNHDAMYWYRQDPGQGLRLIYYSQIVNDFQKGDIAEGYSVSREKKESFPLTVTSAQKNPTAFYLCASTPDSRTDTQYFGPGTRLTVL.

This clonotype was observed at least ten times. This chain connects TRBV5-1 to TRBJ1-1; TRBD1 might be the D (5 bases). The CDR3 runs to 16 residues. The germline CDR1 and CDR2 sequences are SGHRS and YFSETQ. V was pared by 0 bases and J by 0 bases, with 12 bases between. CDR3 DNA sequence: TGCGCCAGCAGCTTGGGGGCAGGGCCTTTGAACACTGAAGCTTTCTTT. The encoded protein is CASSLGAGPLNTEAFF.

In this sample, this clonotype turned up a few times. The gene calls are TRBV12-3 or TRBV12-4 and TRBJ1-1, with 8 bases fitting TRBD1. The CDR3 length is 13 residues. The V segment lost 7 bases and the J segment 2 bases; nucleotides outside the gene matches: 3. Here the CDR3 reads CASTQGANTEAFF. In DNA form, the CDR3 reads TGTGCCAGCACTCAGGGGGCCAACACTGAAGCTTTCTTT.

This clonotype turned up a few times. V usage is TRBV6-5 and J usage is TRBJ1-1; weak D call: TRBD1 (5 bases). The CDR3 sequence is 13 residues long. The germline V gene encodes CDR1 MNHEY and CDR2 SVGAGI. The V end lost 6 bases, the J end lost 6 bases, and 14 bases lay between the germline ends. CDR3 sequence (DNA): TGTGCCAGCAGCCTGGGCAGGGTAGCTGAAGCTTTCTTT. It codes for CASSLGRVAEAFF.

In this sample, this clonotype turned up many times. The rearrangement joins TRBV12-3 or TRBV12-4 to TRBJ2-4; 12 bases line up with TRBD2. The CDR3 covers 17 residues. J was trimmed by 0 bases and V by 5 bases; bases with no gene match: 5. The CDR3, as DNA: TGTGCCAGCAGTCCCCGGACTAGCGGGATAGCCAAAAACATTCAGTACTTC. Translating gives CASSPRTSGIAKNIQYF.

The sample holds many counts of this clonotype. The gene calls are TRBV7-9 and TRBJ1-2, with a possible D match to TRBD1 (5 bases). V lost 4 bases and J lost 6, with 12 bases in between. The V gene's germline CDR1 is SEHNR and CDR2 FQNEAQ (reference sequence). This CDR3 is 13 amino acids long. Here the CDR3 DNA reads TGTGCCAGCAGCTCCAGGGATAGCAATGGCTACACCTTC. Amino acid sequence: CASSSRDSNGYTF.

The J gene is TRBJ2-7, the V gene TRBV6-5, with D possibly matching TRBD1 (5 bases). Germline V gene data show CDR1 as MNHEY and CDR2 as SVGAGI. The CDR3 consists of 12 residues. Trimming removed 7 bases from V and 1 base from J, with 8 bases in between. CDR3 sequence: CASKAGSYEQYF. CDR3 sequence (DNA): TGTGCCAGCAAAGCAGGGTCCTACGAGCAGTACTTC.

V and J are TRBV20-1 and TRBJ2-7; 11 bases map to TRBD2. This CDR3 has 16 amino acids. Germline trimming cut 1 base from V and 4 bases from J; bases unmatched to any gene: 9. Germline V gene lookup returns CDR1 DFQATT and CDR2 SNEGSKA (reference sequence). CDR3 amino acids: CSARGRRLAGRYEQYF. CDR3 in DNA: TGCAGTGCTAGAGGCCGCCGACTAGCGGGGAGGTACGAGCAGTACTTC.

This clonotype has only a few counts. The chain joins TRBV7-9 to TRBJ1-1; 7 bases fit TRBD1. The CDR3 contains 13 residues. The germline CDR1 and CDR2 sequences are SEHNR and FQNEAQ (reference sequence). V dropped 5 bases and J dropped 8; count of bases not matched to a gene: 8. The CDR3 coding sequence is TGTGCCAGCAGCCCTCCGTTGACAGGGGAAGCTTTCTTT. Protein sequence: CASSPPLTGEAFF.

In DNA, the CDR3 is TGTGCCAGTAGTATAGGCCAGGGGGGTCTCCGCACAGATACGCAGTATTTT. Its translation is CASSIGQGGLRTDTQYF. The V and J genes are TRBV19 and TRBJ2-3; the D gene is possibly TRBD1 (7 bases). This CDR3 spans 17 amino acids. The V and J ends lost 1 base and 1 base respectively, with 15 bases between them. The V gene's germline CDR1 is LNHDA and CDR2 SQIVND (reference sequence). The full variable domain, rest sourced from reference TRBV19 and TRBJ2-3, is DGGITQSPKYLFRKEGQNVTLSCEQNLNHDAMYWYRQDPGQGLRLIYYSQIVNDFQKGDIAEGYSVSREKKESFPLTVTSAQKNPTAFYLCASSIGQGGLRTDTQYFGPGTRLTVL.

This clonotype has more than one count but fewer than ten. The CDR3 sequence is CASSGGGEAFF. The CDR3 DNA is TGTGCCAGCAGCGGAGGGGGTGAAGCTTTCTTT. The genes are TRBV28 and TRBJ1-1, with D perhaps matching TRBD1 (6 bases). CDR3 length: 11 amino acids. Looked up from germline, CDR1 is MDHEN and CDR2 is SYDVKM. The V and J ends lost 6 bases and 7 bases respectively, with 9 bases between them.

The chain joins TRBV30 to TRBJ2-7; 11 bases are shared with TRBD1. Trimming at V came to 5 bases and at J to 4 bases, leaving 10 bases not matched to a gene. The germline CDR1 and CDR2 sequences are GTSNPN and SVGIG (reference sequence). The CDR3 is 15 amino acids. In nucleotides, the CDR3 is TGTGCCTGGGTCCGAGCCGGGACAGGGGGTTACGAGCAGTACTTC. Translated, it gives CAWVRAGTGGYEQYF.

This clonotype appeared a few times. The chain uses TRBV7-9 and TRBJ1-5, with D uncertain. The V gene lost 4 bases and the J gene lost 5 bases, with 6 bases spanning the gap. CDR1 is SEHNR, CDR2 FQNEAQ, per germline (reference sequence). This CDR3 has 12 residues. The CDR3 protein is CASSSDDQPQHF. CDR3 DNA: TGTGCCAGCAGCTCCGATGATCAGCCCCAGCATTTT.

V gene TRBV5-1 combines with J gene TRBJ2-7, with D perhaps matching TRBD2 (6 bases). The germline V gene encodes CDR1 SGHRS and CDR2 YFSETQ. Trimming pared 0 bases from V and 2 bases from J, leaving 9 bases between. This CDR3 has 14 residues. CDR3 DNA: TGCGCCAGCAGCTTGGAACCGGGGGCCTACGAGCAGTACTTC. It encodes CASSLEPGAYEQYF. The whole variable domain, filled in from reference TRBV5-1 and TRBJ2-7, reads KAGVTQTPRYLIKTRGQQVTLSCSPISGHRSVSWYQQTPGQGLQFLFEYFSETQRNKGNFPGRFSGRQFSNSRSEMNVSTLELGDSALYLCASSLEPGAYEQYFGPGTRLTVT.

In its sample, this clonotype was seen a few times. CDR3 nucleotide sequence: TGCAGCGCATCGTGGGGACGGGAAAAACTGTTTTTT. Protein: CSASWGREKLFF. The genes are TRBV29-1 and TRBJ1-4; D perhaps matches TRBD1 (5 bases). CDR3 size: 12 residues. The germline CDR1 and CDR2 sequences are SQVTM and ANQGSEA. Trimming took 7 bases from V and 8 from J, leaving 14 bases between them.

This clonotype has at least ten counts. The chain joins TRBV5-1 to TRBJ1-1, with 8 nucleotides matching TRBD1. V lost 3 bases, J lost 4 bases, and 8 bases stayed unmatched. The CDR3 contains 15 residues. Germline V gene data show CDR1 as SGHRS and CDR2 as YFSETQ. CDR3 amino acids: CASSSLTGAVTEAFF. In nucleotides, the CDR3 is TGCGCCAGCAGCTCCTTGACAGGGGCGGTCACTGAAGCTTTCTTT. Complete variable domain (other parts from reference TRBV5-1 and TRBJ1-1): KAGVTQTPRYLIKTRGQQVTLSCSPISGHRSVSWYQQTPGQGLQFLFEYFSETQRNKGNFPGRFSGRQFSNSRSEMNVSTLELGDSALYLCASSSLTGAVTEAFFGQGTRLTVV.

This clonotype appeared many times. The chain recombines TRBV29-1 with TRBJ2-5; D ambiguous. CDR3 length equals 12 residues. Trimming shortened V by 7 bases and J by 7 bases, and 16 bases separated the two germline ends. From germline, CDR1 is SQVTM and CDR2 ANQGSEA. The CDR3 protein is CSAMDGSATQYF. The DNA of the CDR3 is TGCAGCGCAATGGACGGATCGGCGACCCAGTACTTC.

DNA of the CDR3: TGTGCCAGCTCACCCGGACATCCCTATGGCTACACCTTC. This translates into CASSPGHPYGYTF. The chain recombines TRBV18 with TRBJ1-2, with D perhaps matching TRBD1 (5 bases). V lost 3 bases, J lost 4 bases, and 9 bases lay in between. The CDR3 covers 13 residues. Germline loops: CDR1 KGHSH, CDR2 LQKENI.

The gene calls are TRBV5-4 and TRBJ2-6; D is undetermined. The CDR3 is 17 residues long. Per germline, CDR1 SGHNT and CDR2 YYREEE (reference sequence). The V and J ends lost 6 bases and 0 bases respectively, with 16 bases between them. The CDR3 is CASTPPGRHSGANVLTF. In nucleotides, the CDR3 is TGTGCCAGCACCCCGCCAGGACGGCACTCTGGGGCCAACGTCCTGACTTTC.

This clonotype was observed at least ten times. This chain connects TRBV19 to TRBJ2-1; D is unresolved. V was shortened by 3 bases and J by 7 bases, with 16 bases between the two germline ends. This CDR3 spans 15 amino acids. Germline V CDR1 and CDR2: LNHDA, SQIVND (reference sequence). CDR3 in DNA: TGTGCCAGTAGTATGATAGCAATATCCCGAAATGAGCAGTTCTTC. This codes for CASSMIAISRNEQFF.

The CDR3 spells CSARDLDRTGANYGYTF. CDR3 sequence (DNA): TGCAGTGCTAGAGATCTAGACCGAACAGGAGCTAACTATGGCTACACCTTC. The chain joins TRBV20-1 to TRBJ1-2; TRBD1 is a possible D gene (5 bases). V dropped 0 bases and J dropped 0 bases, with 17 bases sitting between them. Germline loops: CDR1 DFQATT, CDR2 SNEGSKA (reference sequence). The CDR3 sequence is 17 residues long.